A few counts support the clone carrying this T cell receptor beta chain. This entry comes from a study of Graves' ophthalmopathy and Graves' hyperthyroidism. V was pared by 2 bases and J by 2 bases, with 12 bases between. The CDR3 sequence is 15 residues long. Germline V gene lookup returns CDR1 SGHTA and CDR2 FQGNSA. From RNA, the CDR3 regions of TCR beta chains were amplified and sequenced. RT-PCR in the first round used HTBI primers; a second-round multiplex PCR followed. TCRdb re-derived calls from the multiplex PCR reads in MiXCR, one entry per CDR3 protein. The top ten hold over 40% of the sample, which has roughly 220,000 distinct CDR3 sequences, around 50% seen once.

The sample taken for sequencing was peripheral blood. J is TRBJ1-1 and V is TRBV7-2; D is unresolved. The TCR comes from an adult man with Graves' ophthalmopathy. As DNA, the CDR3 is TGTGCCAGCAGCTTACAACCGATGGCAAACACTGAAGCTTTCTTT. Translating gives CASSLQPMANTEAFF.